One TCR beta chain is described in this entry. Its antigen is still unknown. Sample time point: patch test 1, 2 weeks after DPC sensitization. Treatment specified: therapeutic diphenylcyclopropenone sensitization with weekly scalp DPC. Each CDR3 protein is one row after TCRdb ran MiXCR on the RACE reads. The sample has 180,000 or so distinct CDR3 sequences, approximately 20% seen once. The sample comes from a study of human T cells and chemical hapten exposure. Study-level information: Cases of alopecia areata, totalis or universalis occurred in a predominantly female patient group.

Overall study findings and caveats: The formation of large CDR3 similarity clusters by expanded TCRs significantly exceeded that of controls.

The receptor was derived from a woman aged 50 to 60 with alopecia areata. Some clones in this sample may be carry-over from other donors' samples. The starting material was whole blood, obtained in connection with sensitization to the hapten diphenylcyclopropenone (DPC).

The CDR3 region has the DNA TGCAGTGCTTCGCTAGCGGTAAGCTCCTACGAGCAGTACTTC. This gives the protein CSASLAVSSYEQYF. The chain links TRBV20-1 to TRBJ2-7; 7 nucleotides align to TRBD2. CDR3 size: 14 residues. Per germline, CDR1 DFQATT and CDR2 SNEGSKA (reference sequence). Losses at the gene ends were 5 bases for V and 0 bases for J; bases not matched to a gene: 7.